This TCR beta chain was documented in a study of blood T cell repertoires in COVID-19. The CDR3 totals 15 residues. V trimming: 5 bases; J trimming: 3 bases; junction bases outside the gene matches: 6. CDR1 is KGHDR and CDR2 is SFDVKD in the germline V gene. Original handling: Amplification with reference gene primers provided the estimates of nucleated cell counts. Method: immunoSEQ multiplex PCR; TCRdb's copy keeps in-frame clones and lacks some. That table furnishes V, J and clone size, whereas the DNA furnished D and trimming. Of over 60,000 clones listed, approximately 80% are singletons. This clonotype was obtained from a man in his fifties or sixties with COVID-19, enrolled during active disease. The chain couples TRBV24-1 to TRBJ1-2, with 9 bases fitting TRBD1. The sequenced sample was peripheral blood. CDR3 in amino acids: CATSGRTGGDYGYTF. CDR3 nucleotides: TGTGCCACCAGTGGGCGAACAGGGGGCGACTATGGCTACACCTTC.